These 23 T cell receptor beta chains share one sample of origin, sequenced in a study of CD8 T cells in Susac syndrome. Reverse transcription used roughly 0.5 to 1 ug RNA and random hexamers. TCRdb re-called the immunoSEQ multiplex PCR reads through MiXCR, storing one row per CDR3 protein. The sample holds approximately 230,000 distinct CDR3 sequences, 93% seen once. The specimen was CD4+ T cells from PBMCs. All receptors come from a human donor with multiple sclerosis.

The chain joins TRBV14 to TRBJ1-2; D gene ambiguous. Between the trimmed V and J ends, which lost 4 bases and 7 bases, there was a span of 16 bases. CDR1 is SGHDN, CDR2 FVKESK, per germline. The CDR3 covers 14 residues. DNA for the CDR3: TGTGCCAGCAGCCGCGAGGGAGGGTCGTTTGGCTACACCTTC. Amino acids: CASSREGGSFGYTF.

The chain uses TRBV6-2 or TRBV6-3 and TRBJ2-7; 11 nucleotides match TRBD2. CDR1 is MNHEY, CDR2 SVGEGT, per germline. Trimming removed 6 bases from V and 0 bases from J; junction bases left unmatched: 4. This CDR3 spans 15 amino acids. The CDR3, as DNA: TGTGCCAGCAGCCTACTAGCGGGGGACTCCTACGAGCAGTACTTC. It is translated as CASSLLAGDSYEQYF.

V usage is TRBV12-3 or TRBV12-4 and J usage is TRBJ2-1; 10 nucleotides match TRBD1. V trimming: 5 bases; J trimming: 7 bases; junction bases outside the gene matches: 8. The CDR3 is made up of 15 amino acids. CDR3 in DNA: TGTGCCAGCAGTCCGACAGGGGGCCTTAGGAATGAGCAGTTCTTC. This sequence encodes CASSPTGGLRNEQFF.

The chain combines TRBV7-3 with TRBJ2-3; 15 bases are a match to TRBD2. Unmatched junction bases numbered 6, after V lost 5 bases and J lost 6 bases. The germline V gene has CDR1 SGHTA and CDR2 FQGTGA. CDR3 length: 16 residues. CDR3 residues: CASSAGLAGGADTQYF. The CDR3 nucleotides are TGTGCCAGCAGCGCCGGACTAGCGGGAGGGGCCGATACGCAGTATTTT.

The CDR3 loop reads CASSLYGASEQYF. The CDR3 nucleotides are TGTGCCAGCAGCTTATACGGGGCCAGCGAGCAGTACTTC. The V call is TRBV7-9, the J call TRBJ2-7; the D call may be TRBD1 or TRBD2 (5 bases each). From germline, CDR1 is SEHNR and CDR2 FQNEAQ (reference sequence). The CDR3 is made up of 13 amino acids. V was trimmed by 2 bases and J by 6 bases, leaving 11 bases between them.

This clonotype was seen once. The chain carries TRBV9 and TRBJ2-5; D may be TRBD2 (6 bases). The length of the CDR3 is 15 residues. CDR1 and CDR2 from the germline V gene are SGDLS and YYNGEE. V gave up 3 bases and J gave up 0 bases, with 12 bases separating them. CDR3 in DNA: TGTGCCAGCAGCGAATCGGGACTTTACCAAGAGACCCAGTACTTC. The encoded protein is CASSESGLYQETQYF.

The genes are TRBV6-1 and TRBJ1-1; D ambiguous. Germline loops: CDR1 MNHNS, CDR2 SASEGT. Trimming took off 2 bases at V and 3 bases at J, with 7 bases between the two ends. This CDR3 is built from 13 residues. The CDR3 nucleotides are TGTGCCAGCAGTGAATTTGGGGACACTGAAGCTTTCTTT. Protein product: CASSEFGDTEAFF.

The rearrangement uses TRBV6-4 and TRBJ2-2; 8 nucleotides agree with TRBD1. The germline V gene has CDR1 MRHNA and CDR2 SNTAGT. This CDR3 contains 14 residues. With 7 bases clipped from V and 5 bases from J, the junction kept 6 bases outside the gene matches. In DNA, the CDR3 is TGTGCCAGCATTGGACAGGGATTGACCGGGGAGCTGTTTTTT. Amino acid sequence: CASIGQGLTGELFF.

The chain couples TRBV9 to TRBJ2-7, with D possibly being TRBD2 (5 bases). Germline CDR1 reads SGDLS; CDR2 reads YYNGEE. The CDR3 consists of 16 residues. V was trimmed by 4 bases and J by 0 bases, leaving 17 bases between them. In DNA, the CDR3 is TGTGCCAGCAGCCCCCGGCGGGCCTCTAGCTCCTACGAGCAGTACGTC. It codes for CASSPRRASSSYEQYV.

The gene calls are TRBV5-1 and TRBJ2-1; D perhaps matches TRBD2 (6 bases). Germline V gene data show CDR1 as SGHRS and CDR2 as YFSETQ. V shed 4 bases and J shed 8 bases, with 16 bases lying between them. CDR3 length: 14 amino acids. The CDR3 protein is CASSHGLSRDEQFF. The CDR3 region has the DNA TGCGCCAGCAGCCACGGACTATCGAGGGATGAGCAGTTCTTC.

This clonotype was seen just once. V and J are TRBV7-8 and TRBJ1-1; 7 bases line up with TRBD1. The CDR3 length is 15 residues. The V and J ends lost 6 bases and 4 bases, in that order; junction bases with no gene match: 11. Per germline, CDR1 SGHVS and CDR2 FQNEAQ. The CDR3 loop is CASSPSATGPTEAFF. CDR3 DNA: TGTGCCAGCAGTCCTTCTGCGACAGGGCCCACTGAAGCTTTCTTT.

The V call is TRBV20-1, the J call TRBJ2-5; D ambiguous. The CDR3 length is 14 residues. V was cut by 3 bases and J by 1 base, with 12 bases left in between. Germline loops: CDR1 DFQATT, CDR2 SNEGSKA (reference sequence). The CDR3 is CSASWASAQETQYF. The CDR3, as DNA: TGCAGTGCTAGTTGGGCCTCGGCCCAAGAGACCCAGTACTTC.

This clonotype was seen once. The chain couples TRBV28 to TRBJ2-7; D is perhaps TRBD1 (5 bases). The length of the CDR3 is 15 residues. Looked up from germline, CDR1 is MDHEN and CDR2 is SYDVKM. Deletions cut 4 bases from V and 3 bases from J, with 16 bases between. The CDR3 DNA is TGTGCCAGCAGTTCCGCAGGGTCCTCCGGCTACGAGCAGTACTTC. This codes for CASSSAGSSGYEQYF.

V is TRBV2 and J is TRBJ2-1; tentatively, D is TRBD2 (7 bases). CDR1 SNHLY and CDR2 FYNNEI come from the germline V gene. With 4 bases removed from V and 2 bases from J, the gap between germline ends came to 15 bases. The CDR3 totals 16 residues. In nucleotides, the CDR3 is TGTGCCAGCAGTGTTATCGGCGGGGGCGCCTACAATGAGCAGTTCTTC. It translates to CASSVIGGGAYNEQFF. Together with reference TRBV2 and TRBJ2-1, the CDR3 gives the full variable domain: EPEVTQTPSHQVTQMGQEVILRCVPISNHLYFYWYRQILGQKVEFLVSFYNNEISEKSEIFDDQFSVERPDGSNFTLKIRSTKLEDSAMYFCASSVIGGGAYNEQFFGPGTRLTVL.

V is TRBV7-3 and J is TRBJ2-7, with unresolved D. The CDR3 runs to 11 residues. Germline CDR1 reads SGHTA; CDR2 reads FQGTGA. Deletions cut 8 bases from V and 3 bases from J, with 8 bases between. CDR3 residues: CASSDGYEQYF. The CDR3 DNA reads TGTGCCAGCTCCGACGGCTACGAGCAGTACTTC.

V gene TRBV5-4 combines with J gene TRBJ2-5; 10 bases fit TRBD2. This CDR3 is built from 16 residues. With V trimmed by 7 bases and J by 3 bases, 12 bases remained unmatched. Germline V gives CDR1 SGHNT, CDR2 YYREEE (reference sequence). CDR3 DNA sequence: TGTGCCAGCGAGAATTCGAGGACTAGCGGAAAAGAGACCCAGTACTTC. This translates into CASENSRTSGKETQYF.

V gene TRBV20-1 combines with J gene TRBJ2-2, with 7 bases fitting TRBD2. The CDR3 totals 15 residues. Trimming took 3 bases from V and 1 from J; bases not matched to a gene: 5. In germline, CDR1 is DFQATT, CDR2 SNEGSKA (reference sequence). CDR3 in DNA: TGCAGTGCTAGGCCAGCGGGAAGGAACACCGGGGAGCTGTTTTTT. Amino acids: CSARPAGRNTGELFF.

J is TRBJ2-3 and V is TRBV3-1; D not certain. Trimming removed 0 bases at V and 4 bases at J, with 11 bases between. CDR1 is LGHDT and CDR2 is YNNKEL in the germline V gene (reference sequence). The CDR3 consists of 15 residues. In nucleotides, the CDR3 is TGTGCCAGCAGCCAAGACGAAAGGGTGCCAGATACGCAGTATTTT. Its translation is CASSQDERVPDTQYF.

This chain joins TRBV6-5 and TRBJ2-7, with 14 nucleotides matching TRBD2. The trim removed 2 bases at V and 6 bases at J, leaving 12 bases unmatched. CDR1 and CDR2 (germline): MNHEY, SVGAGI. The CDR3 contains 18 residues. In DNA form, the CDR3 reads TGTGCCAGCAGTTACCCTAGGACTAGCGGGGGGTCATGGACCGAGCAGTACTTC. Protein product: CASSYPRTSGGSWTEQYF.

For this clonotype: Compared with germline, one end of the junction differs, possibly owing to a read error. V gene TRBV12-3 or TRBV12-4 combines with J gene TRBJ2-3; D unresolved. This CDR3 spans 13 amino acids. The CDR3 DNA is TGTGCCAGCAGCGTCATTAGCAAAGATACGCAGTATTTT. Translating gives CASSVISKDTQYF.

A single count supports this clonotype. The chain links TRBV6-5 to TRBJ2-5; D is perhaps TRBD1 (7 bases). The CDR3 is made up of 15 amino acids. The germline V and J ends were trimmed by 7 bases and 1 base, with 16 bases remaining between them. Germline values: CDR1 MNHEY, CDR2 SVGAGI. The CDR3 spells CASTAAGQSQETQYF. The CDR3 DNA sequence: TGTGCCAGCACCGCGGCGGGACAGAGCCAAGAGACCCAGTACTTC.

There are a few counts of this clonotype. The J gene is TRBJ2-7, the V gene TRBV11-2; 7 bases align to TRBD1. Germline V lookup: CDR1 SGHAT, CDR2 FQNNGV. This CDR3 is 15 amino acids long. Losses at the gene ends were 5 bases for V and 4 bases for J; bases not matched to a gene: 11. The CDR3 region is CASSLQGGSLYEQYF. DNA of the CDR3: TGTGCCAGCAGCCTCCAAGGGGGCAGCTTATACGAGCAGTACTTC. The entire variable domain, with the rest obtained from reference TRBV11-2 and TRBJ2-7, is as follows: EAGVAQSPRYKIIEKRQSVAFWCNPISGHATLYWYQQILGQGPKLLIQFQNNGVVDDSQLPKDRFSAERLKGVDSTLKIQPAKLEDSAVYLCASSLQGGSLYEQYFGPGTRLTVT.

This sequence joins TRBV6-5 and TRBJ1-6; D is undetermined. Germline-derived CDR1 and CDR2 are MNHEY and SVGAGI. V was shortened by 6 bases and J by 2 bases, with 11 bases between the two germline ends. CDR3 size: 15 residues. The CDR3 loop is CASSRSTTYNSPLHF. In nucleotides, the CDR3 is TGTGCCAGCAGCAGGTCGACGACCTATAATTCACCCCTCCACTTT.